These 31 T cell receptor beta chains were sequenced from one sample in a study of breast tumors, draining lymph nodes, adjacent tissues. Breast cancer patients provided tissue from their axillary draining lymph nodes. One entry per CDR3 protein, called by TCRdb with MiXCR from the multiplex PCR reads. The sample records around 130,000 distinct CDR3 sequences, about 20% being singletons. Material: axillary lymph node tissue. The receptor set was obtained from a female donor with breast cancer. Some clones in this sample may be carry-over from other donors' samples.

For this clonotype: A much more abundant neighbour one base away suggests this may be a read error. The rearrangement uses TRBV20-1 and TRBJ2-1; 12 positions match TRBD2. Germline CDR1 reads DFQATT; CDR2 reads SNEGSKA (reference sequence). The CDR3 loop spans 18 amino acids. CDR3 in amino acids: CSAPRASGGAASRDERFF. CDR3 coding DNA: TGCAGTGCCCCAAGGGCTAGCGGGGGGGCCGCAAGCCGCGATGAGCGGTTCTTC.

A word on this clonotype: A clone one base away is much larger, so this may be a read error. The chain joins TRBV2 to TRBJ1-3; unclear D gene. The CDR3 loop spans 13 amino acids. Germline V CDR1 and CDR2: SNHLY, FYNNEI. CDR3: CASSQSVGSTIYF. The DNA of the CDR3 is TGTGCCAGCAGCCAATCCGTCGGAAGCACCATATATTTT.

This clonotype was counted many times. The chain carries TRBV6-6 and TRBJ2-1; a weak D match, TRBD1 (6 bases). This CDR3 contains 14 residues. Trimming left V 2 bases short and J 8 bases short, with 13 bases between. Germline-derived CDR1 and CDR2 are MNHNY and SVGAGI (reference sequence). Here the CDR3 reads CASSYRDNVDEQFF. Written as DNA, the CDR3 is TGTGCCAGCAGTTACCGGGACAATGTTGATGAGCAGTTCTTC.

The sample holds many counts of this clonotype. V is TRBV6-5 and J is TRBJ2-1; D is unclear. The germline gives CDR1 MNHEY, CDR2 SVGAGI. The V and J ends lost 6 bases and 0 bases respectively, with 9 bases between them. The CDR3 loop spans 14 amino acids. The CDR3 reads CASRRRFSYNEQFF. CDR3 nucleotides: TGTGCCAGCAGACGACGGTTCTCCTACAATGAGCAGTTCTTC.

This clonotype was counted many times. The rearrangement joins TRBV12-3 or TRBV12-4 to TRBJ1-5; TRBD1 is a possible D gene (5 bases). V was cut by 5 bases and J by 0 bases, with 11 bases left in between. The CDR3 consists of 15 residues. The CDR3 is CASSHQGDSNQPQHF. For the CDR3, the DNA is TGTGCCAGCAGTCATCAGGGAGATAGCAATCAGCCCCAGCATTTT.

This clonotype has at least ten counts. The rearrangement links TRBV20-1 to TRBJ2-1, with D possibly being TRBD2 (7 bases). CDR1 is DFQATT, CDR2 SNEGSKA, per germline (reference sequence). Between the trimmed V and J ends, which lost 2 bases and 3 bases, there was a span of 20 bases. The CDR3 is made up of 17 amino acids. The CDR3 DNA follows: TGCAGTGCTAGATCCCAAAGTGGGGGGGCCGGCTACAATGAGCAGTTCTTC. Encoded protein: CSARSQSGGAGYNEQFF.

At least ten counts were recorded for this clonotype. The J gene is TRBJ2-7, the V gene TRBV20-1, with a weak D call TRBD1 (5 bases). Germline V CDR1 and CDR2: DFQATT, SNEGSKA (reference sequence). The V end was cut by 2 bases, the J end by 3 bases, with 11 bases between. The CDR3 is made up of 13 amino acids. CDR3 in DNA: TGCAGTGCTAGACCAGGGTCGGTCTACGAGCAGTACTTC. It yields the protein CSARPGSVYEQYF.

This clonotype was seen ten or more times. The CDR3 DNA follows: TGTGCCAGCAGTGAAGGGGGACAGAGCAATCAGCCCCAGCATTTT. It encodes CASSEGGQSNQPQHF. This chain uses TRBV2 with TRBJ1-5; 7 nucleotides agree with TRBD1. This CDR3 is built from 15 residues. Germline lookup yields CDR1 SNHLY and CDR2 FYNNEI. Unmatched junction bases numbered 1, after V lost 1 base and J lost 1 base.

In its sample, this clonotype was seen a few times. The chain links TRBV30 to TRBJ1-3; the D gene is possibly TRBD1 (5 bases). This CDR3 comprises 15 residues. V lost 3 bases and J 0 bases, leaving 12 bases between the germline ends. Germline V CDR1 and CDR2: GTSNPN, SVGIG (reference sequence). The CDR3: CAWSLGHLSGNTIYF. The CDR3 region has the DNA TGTGCCTGGAGCTTAGGACACCTCTCTGGAAACACCATATATTTT.

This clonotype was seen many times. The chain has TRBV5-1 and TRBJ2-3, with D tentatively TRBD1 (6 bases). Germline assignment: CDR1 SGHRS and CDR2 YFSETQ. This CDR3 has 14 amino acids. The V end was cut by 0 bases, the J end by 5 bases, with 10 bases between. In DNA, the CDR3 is TGCGCCAGCAGCTTGGCCGTGACAGGAGATACGCAGTATTTT. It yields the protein CASSLAVTGDTQYF.

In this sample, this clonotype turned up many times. In nucleotides, the CDR3 is TGTGCCAGTAGTTGGGGGATGTACGGGGAGCTGTTTTTT. Its protein is CASSWGMYGELFF. V is TRBV19 and J is TRBJ2-2, with D possibly called TRBD1 or TRBD2 (5 bases each). V dropped 5 bases and J dropped 7 bases, with 11 bases sitting between them. Germline V lookup: CDR1 LNHDA, CDR2 SQIVND (reference sequence). There are 13 residues in the CDR3.

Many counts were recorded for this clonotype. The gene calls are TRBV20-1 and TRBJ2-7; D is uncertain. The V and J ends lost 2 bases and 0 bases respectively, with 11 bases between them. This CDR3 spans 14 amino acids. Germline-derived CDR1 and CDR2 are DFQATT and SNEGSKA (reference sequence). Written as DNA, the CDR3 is TGCAGTGCTAGAAGGTCAGAAAACTCCTACGAGCAGTACTTC. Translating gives CSARRSENSYEQYF.

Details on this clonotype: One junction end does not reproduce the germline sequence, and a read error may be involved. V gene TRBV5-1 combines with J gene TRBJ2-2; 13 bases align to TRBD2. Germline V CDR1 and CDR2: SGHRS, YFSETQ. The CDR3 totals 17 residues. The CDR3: CASRPPSGTSGTGELFF. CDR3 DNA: TGCGCCAGCAGACCCCCCTCCGGGACTAGCGGGACAGGGGAGCTGTTCTTT.

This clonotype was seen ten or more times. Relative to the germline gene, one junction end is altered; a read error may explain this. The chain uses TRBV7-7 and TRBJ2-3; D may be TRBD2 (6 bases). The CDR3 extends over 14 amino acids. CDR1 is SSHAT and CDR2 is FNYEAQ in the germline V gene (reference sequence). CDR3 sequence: CASSPVGGSDTQYF. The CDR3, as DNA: TGTGCTAGCAGCCCCGTCGGAGGGTCAGATACGCAGTATTTT.

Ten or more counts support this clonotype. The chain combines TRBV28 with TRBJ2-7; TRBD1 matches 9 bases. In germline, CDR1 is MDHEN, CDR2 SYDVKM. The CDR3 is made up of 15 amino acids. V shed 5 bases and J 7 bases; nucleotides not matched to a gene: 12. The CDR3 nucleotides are TGTGCCAGCAGTGACCCCGGGACAGGGTCTCCTGAGCAGTACTTC. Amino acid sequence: CASSDPGTGSPEQYF.

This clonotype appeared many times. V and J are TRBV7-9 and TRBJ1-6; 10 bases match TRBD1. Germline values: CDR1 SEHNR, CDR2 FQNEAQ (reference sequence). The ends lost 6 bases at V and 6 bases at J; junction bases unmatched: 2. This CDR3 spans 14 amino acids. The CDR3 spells CASRWDRGNSPLHF. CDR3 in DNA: TGTGCCAGCAGGTGGGACAGGGGTAATTCACCCCTCCACTTT.

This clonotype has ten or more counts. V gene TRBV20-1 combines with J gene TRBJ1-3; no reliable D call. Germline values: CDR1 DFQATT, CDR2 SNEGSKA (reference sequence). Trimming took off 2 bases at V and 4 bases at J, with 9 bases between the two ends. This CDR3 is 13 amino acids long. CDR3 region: CSARTAMGNTIYF. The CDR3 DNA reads TGCAGTGCTAGAACTGCGATGGGAAACACCATATATTTT.

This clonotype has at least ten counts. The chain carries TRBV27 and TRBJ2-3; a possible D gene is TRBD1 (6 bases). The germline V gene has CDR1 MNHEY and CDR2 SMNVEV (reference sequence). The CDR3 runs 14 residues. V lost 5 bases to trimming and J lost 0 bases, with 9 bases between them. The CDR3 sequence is CASSADRSTDTQYF. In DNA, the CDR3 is TGTGCCAGCAGTGCCGACAGGAGCACAGATACGCAGTATTTT.

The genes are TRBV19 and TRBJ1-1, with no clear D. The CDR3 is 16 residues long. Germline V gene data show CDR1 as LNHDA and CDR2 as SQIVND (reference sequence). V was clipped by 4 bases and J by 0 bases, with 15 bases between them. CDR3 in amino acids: CASSTWARGMNTEAFF. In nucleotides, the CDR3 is TGTGCCAGTAGTACATGGGCGCGGGGAATGAACACTGAAGCTTTCTTT. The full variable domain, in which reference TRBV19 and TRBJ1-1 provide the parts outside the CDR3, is DGGITQSPKYLFRKEGQNVTLSCEQNLNHDAMYWYRQDPGQGLRLIYYSQIVNDFQKGDIAEGYSVSREKKESFPLTVTSAQKNPTAFYLCASSTWARGMNTEAFFGQGTRLTVV.

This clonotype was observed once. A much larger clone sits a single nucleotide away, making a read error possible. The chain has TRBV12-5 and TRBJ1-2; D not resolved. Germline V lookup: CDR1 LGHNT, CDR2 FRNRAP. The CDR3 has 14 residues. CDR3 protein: CASGPPGRNYGHTF. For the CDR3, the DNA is TGTGCTAGTGGTCCCCCAGGCAGAAACTATGGCCACACCTTC.

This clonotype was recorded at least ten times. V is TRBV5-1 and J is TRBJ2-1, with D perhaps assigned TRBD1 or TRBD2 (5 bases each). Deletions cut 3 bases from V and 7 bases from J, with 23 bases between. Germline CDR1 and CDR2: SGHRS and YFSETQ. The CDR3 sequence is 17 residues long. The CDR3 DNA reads TGCGCCAGCAGCTCCCGGGGAGCGTCTACAAAGGGGAATGAGCAGTTCTTC. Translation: CASSSRGASTKGNEQFF.

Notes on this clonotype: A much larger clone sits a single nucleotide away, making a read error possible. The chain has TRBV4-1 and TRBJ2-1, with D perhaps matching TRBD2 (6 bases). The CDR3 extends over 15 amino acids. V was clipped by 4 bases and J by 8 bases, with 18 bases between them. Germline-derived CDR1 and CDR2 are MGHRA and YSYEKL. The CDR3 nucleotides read TGCGCCAGCAGCCGCACACCGCGGGAAATAGATGAGCAGTTCTTC. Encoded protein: CASSRTPREIDEQFF.

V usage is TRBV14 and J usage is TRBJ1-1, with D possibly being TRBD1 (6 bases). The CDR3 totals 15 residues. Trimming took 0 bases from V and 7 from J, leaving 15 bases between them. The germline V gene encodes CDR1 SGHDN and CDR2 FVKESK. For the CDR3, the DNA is TGTGCCAGCAGCCAAGATACAGGGAAGGTTGGTGAAGCTTTCTTT. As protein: CASSQDTGKVGEAFF.

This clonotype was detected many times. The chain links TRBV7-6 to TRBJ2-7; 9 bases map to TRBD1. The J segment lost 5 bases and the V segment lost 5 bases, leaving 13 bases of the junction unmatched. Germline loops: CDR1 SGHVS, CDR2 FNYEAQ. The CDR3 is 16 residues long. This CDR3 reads CASSPLQQGAGDEQYF. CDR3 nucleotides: TGTGCCAGCAGCCCTTTACAACAGGGGGCGGGTGACGAGCAGTACTTC.

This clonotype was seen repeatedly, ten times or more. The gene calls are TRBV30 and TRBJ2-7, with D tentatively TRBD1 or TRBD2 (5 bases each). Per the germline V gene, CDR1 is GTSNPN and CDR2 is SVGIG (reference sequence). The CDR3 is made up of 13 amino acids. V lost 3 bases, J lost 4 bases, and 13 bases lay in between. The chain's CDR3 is CAWSRGTLYEQYF. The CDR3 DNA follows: TGTGCCTGGAGCCGAGGGACCCTGTACGAGCAGTACTTC.

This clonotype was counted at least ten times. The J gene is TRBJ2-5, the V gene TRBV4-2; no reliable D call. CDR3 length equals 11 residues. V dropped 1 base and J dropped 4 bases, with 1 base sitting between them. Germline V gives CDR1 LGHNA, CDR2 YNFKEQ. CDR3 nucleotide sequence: TGTGCCAGCAGCCAAGCAGAGACCCAGTACTTC. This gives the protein CASSQAETQYF.

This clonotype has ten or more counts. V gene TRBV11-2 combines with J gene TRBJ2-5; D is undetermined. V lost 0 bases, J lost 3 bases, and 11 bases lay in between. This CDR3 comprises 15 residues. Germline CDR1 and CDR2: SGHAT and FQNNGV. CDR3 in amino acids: CASSLDLGQEETQYF. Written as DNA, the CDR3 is TGTGCCAGCAGCTTAGATCTGGGCCAGGAAGAGACCCAGTACTTC.

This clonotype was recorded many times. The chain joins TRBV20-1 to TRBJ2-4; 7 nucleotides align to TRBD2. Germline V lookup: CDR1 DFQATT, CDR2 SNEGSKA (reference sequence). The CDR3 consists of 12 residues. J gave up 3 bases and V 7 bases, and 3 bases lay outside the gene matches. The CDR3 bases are TGCAGTGGGGGGGGGATCAAAAACATTCAGTACTTC. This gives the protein CSGGGIKNIQYF.

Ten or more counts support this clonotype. For the CDR3, the DNA is TGCGCCAGCAGCCGTGACAGTGGTAGGCTCAAAGAAAAACTGTTTTTT. It translates to CASSRDSGRLKEKLFF. V and J are TRBV5-1 and TRBJ1-4, with TRBD1 as a possible D gene (5 bases). This CDR3 spans 16 amino acids. The germline V gene encodes CDR1 SGHRS and CDR2 YFSETQ. Trimming cost V 4 bases and J 8 bases, with 21 bases left between them.

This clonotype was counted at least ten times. This chain's CDR3 is CSASTSGPPRSNEQYF. Here the CDR3 DNA reads TGCAGTGCCTCGACTAGCGGGCCCCCACGTAGCAACGAGCAGTACTTC. V gene TRBV20-1 combines with J gene TRBJ2-7, with TRBD2 matching over 10 bases. V lost 6 bases to trimming and J lost 5 bases; unmatched junction nucleotides: 16. CDR3 length: 16 amino acids. Germline CDR1 is DFQATT and CDR2 is SNEGSKA (reference sequence).

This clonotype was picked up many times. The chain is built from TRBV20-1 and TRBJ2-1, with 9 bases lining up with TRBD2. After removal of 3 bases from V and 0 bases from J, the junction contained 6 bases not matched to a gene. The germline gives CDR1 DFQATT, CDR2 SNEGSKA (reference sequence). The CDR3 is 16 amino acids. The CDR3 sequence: CSASGAGGVSYNEQFF. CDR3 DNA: TGCAGTGCTAGCGGAGCGGGGGGTGTCTCCTACAATGAGCAGTTCTTC.